This T cell receptor beta chain is drawn from a study of CD8+ T cells in alopecia areata. Germline values: CDR1 LNHDA, CDR2 SQIVND (reference sequence). The CDR3 extends over 17 amino acids. With 5 bases removed from V and 5 bases from J, the gap between germline ends came to 24 bases. As to treatment: oral pan-JAK inhibitor, 5-10 mg twice daily. Sequencing relied on a cDNA template that was reverse transcribed from extracted RNA. Measured with immunoSEQ multiplex PCR; TCRdb has only the in-frame clones, and not every one. The sample contains 150,000 to 200,000 clones, roughly 60% of which appear only once.

The source is a human donor with alopecia areata. The chain has TRBV19 and TRBJ1-2, with D perhaps matching TRBD1 (6 bases). Sequencing was performed on CD4+ T cells sorted from blood, taken at week 24, from a patient treated with tofacitinib. CDR3 DNA sequence: TGTGCCAGTAGTCTAAGGGACAAAACAGCAAACTTTTATGGCTACACCTTC. Residues: CASSLRDKTANFYGYTF. Full variable domain (rest looked up from reference TRBV19 and TRBJ1-2): DGGITQSPKYLFRKEGQNVTLSCEQNLNHDAMYWYRQDPGQGLRLIYYSQIVNDFQKGDIAEGYSVSREKKESFPLTVTSAQKNPTAFYLCASSLRDKTANFYGYTFGSGTRLTVV.